This is a list of T cell receptor beta chains from one sample in a study of cytomegalovirus exposure and HLA in healthy donors. This table comes from immunoSEQ multiplex PCR, and its TCRdb copy is limited to in-frame clones, with some not included. The table includes approximately 180,000 clones, 77% detected once. Sequenced: PBMCs. These receptors all stem from a woman in her twenties or thirties in good health and CMV-seropositive. Each CDR3 is given with its conserved first and last residue. D genes are given only for firm matches. Clone sizes are given selectively: once, few, many, or a class where the clone is expanded.

>TRBD2|TRBV10-1|-|TRBJ2-1|16
CASSDVSGRAWNEQFF
TGCGCCAGCAGTGATGTCAGCGGGAGGGCCTGGAATGAGCAGTTCTTC
>-|TRBV27|-|TRBJ2-7|13
CASAPGRLTEQYF
TGTGCCAGCGCACCGGGTAGACTGACCGAGCAGTACTTC
>-|TRBV28|-|TRBJ2-4|17
CASSLSGGGLAKNIQYF
TGTGCCAGCAGTTTATCTGGAGGCGGCCTAGCCAAAAACATTCAGTACTTC
>-|TRBV9|few|TRBJ1-1|15
CASSVGPQGETEAFF
TGTGCCAGCAGCGTAGGGCCACAGGGTGAAACTGAAGCTTTCTTT
>TRBD1|TRBV16|-|TRBJ2-5|20
CASSHLGTGGAEMVGETQYF
TGTGCCAGCAGCCATTTGGGGACAGGGGGCGCGGAGATGGTTGGAGAGACCCAGTACTTC
>-|TRBV13|few|TRBJ1-2|13
CASSLTGNYGYTF
TGTGCCAGCAGCTTAACGGGAAACTATGGCTACACCTTC
>-|TRBV27|-|TRBJ1-5|13
CASSFGPGGPQHF
TGTGCCAGCAGTTTTGGACCGGGAGGGCCCCAGCATTTT
>TRBD1|TRBV7-6|few|TRBJ1-1|17
CASSSKQGLMVNTEAFF
TGTGCCAGCAGCTCCAAACAGGGGCTCATGGTGAACACTGAAGCTTTCTTT
>TRBD1|TRBV11-3|-|TRBJ2-7|13
CASSLGQGDEQYF
TGTGCCAGCAGCTTAGGACAGGGGGACGAGCAGTACTTC
>TRBD1|TRBV19|few|TRBJ1-5|15
CASSIERTGRQPQHF
TGTGCCAGTAGTATAGAGAGGACAGGGCGCCAGCCCCAGCATTTT
>TRBD2|TRBV28|-|TRBJ2-1|15
CASLGGLAGFDEQFF
TGTGCCAGTCTTGGGGGACTAGCGGGATTTGATGAGCAGTTCTTC
>-|TRBV5-4|few|TRBJ2-3|14
CASSFSSPTDTQYF
TGTGCCAGCAGCTTTTCTAGTCCCACAGATACGCAGTATTTT
>-|TRBV19|few|TRBJ2-1|14
CASSFDGGYNEQFF
TGTGCCAGTAGCTTCGACGGGGGCTACAATGAGCAGTTCTTC
>TRBD1|TRBV27|once|TRBJ2-2|18
CASSLSVTGGGDTGELFF
TGTGCCAGCAGTTTATCGGTAACAGGGGGAGGAGACACCGGGGAGCTGTTTTTT
>TRBD2|TRBV6-6|-|TRBJ2-7|16
CASSYTVSGSYYEQYF
TGTGCCAGCAGTTATACGGTTAGCGGGAGTTATTACGAGCAGTACTTC
>-|TRBV28|once|TRBJ2-7|12
CASTGPSYEQYF
TGTGCCAGCACAGGGCCCTCCTACGAGCAGTACTTC
>TRBD1|TRBV25-1|-|TRBJ1-1|12
CASGQGNTEAFF
TGTGCCAGCGGACAGGGGAACACTGAAGCTTTCTTT
>-|TRBV9|-|TRBJ2-3|16
CASSGRYSASTDTQYF
TGTGCCAGCAGCGGCAGGTATTCCGCAAGCACAGATACGCAGTATTTT
>-|TRBV27|once|TRBJ2-7|16
CASSLSGGDPLYEQYF
TGTGCCAGCAGTTTATCCGGAGGGGACCCCCTCTACGAGCAGTACTTC
>-|TRBV29-1|-|TRBJ2-3|12
CSAGLSPASQYF
TGCAGCGCCGGACTAAGCCCGGCATCGCAGTATTTT
>-|TRBV7-2|-|TRBJ2-3|16
CASSLRPSARSDTQYF
TGTGCCAGCAGTCTAAGGCCTAGCGCCCGTTCAGATACGCAGTATTTT
>-|TRBV2|-|TRBJ2-1|16
CASKEERSSRGNEQFF
TGTGCCAGCAAAGAGGAGCGGTCATCAAGGGGGAATGAGCAGTTCTTC
>TRBD2|TRBV2|-|TRBJ2-3|15
CASTTGGRAAFAQYF
TGTGCCAGCACTACTGGCGGGAGGGCCGCTTTCGCGCAGTATTTT
>TRBD2|TRBV7-2|-|TRBJ2-5|17
CASSPRASGRAHETQYF
TGTGCCAGCAGCCCTAGGGCCAGCGGGAGGGCACACGAGACCCAGTACTTC
>TRBD2|TRBV5-4|few|TRBJ2-1|16
CASSPVGLAGVDEQFF
TGTGCCAGCAGCCCAGTGGGACTAGCGGGAGTTGATGAGCAGTTCTTC
>TRBD2|TRBV7-2|few|TRBJ2-1|16
CASNHGGVSSRNEQFF
TGTGCCAGCAACCACGGGGGGGTCAGCTCTAGGAATGAGCAGTTCTTC
>-|TRBV28|few|TRBJ2-7|15
CASTIEYGDSYEQYF
TGTGCCAGCACCATTGAGTACGGAGACTCCTACGAGCAGTACTTC
>-|TRBV4-1|-|TRBJ1-4|15
CASSQEPGVNEKLFF
TGCGCCAGCAGCCAAGAGCCAGGGGTTAATGAAAAACTGTTTTTT
>-|TRBV28|few|TRBJ1-2|14
CASSLEGTNYGYTF
TGTGCCAGCAGTTTGGAGGGGACTAACTATGGCTACACCTTC
>-|TRBV5-1|-|TRBJ1-4|14
CASSLGTSNEKLFF
TGCGCCAGCAGCTTGGGGACATCTAATGAAAAACTGTTTTTT
>TRBD1|TRBV11-2|few|TRBJ1-4|15
CASSLTRQGDEKLFF
TGTGCCAGCAGCTTAACCCGACAGGGGGACGAAAAACTGTTTTTT
>TRBD2|TRBV9|-|TRBJ2-5|14
CASSGRGVQETQYF
TGTGCCAGCAGTGGGCGGGGGGTCCAAGAGACCCAGTACTTC
>TRBD2|TRBV11-1|few|TRBJ2-1|16
CASSSEAGEGYNEQFF
TGTGCCAGCAGCTCAGAAGCGGGAGAGGGGTACAATGAGCAGTTCTTC
>TRBD2|TRBV27|-|TRBJ2-3|15
CASSLRRAGGPGQYF
TGTGCCAGCAGTTTACGGCGAGCGGGAGGCCCGGGGCAGTATTTT
>-|TRBV6-6|-|TRBJ1-2|11
CASTAGSGYTF
TGTGCCAGCACGGCGGGTAGTGGCTACACCTTC
>TRBD2|TRBV27|-|TRBJ2-7|16
CASSRGASGTYYEQYF
TGTGCCAGCAGCCGGGGGGCTAGCGGGACATACTACGAGCAGTACTTC
>-|TRBV7-8|-|TRBJ2-5|12
CASSLASGTQYF
TGTGCCAGCAGCTTAGCGAGCGGGACCCAGTACTTC
>TRBD1|TRBV7-2|-|TRBJ1-2|13
CASSRSTGDGYTF
TGTGCCAGCAGCCGTTCGACAGGGGATGGCTACACCTTC
>-|TRBV28|-|TRBJ2-1|14
CASSLRDRIYEQFF
TGTGCCAGCAGTTTAAGAGACAGGATCTATGAGCAGTTCTTC
>TRBD1|TRBV30|once|TRBJ2-7|12
CAWGQVVYEQYF
TGTGCCTGGGGACAGGTAGTCTACGAGCAGTACTTC
>-|TRBV7-9|-|TRBJ1-2|14
CASSLRRDNYGYTF
TGTGCCAGCAGCCTTAGACGGGATAACTATGGCTACACCTTC
>-|TRBV7-9|few|TRBJ1-3|14
CASSLGTWGNTIYF
TGTGCCAGCAGCTTGGGCACGTGGGGAAACACCATATATTTT
>-|TRBV7-9|-|TRBJ1-3|16
CASSLVESLSGNTIYF
TGTGCCAGCAGCTTAGTGGAGTCCCTCTCTGGAAACACCATATATTTT
>-|TRBV28|-|TRBJ1-4|17
CASSFSDSPFTNEKLFF
TGTGCCAGCAGTTTTTCGGACAGTCCCTTTACTAATGAAAAACTGTTTTTT
>-|TRBV7-6|-|TRBJ2-7|15
CASSLAPGVSYEQYF
TGTGCCAGCAGCTTAGCGCCGGGAGTCAGCTACGAGCAGTACTTC